This passage covers 22 T cell receptor beta chains from one sample sequenced in a study of blood T cell repertoires in COVID-19. Assay used: immunoSEQ multiplex PCR; TCRdb lists only in-frame clones, some missing. The sample has about 120,000 clones; roughly 91% are singletons. Sequenced input: peripheral blood. These receptors all stem from a man between 60 and 70 years old with COVID-19, enrolled during active disease.

V is TRBV30 and J is TRBJ2-1; D might be TRBD2 (6 bases). CDR3 length: 14 amino acids. Germline V gene data show CDR1 as GTSNPN and CDR2 as SVGIG (reference sequence). V dropped 2 bases and J dropped 4 bases, with 12 bases sitting between them. CDR3 amino acids: CAWSRGTPYNEQFF. The CDR3 DNA reads TGTGCCTGGAGTCGCGGGACTCCATACAATGAGCAGTTCTTC.

The rearrangement links TRBV7-9 to TRBJ2-7; D remains ambiguous. Germline V lookup: CDR1 SEHNR, CDR2 FQNEAQ (reference sequence). The ends were cut back, 3 bases at V and 3 bases at J, with 9 bases in the middle. The CDR3 runs to 13 residues. The CDR3 sequence: CASSFSQNYEQYF. CDR3 bases: TGTGCCAGCAGCTTTTCACAAAACTACGAGCAGTACTTC.

J is TRBJ2-1 and V is TRBV19, with 12 bases fitting TRBD2. The CDR3 consists of 16 residues. Germline values: CDR1 LNHDA, CDR2 SQIVND (reference sequence). J gave up 7 bases and V 6 bases, and 10 bases lay outside the gene matches. The CDR3 sequence is CASSPRLAGAENEQFF. In nucleotides, the CDR3 is TGTGCCAGTAGCCCGAGACTAGCGGGGGCCGAAAATGAGCAGTTCTTC.

This chain uses TRBV11-3 with TRBJ2-3; weak D call: TRBD2 (5 bases). V was cut by 3 bases and J by 6 bases, with 13 bases left in between. Germline V gene data show CDR1 as SGHNT and CDR2 as YENEEA. This CDR3 is built from 14 residues. CDR3 loop: CASSFSSNVDTQYF. Here the CDR3 DNA reads TGTGCCAGCAGCTTTTCTAGCAATGTGGATACGCAGTATTTT.

The chain joins TRBV18 to TRBJ1-2; D not certain. The CDR3 spans 14 residues. Between the trimmed V and J ends, which lost 0 bases and 4 bases, there was a span of 9 bases. Germline V gives CDR1 KGHSH, CDR2 LQKENI. The DNA for the CDR3 is TGTGCCAGCTCACCACCGACTTTAGGCTATGGCTACACCTTC. Protein: CASSPPTLGYGYTF.

The genes are TRBV7-9 and TRBJ2-7, with 9 bases that match TRBD1. Losses at the gene ends were 9 bases for V and 2 bases for J; bases not matched to a gene: 8. CDR3 length equals 14 residues. Germline CDR1 SEHNR, CDR2 FQNEAQ (reference sequence). The CDR3 region has the DNA TGTGCCAGTACTGCCGGGACAGGGACCTACGAGCAGTACTTC. Translating gives CASTAGTGTYEQYF.

The V gene is TRBV19, the J gene TRBJ2-5; no reliable D call. The CDR3 loop spans 15 amino acids. Germline CDR1 and CDR2: LNHDA and SQIVND (reference sequence). The V end was cut by 6 bases, the J end by 0 bases, with 14 bases between. As DNA, the CDR3 is TGTGCCAGTAGCCGAGACCAGGTCGACCAAGAGACCCAGTACTTC. Amino acid sequence: CASSRDQVDQETQYF.

The J gene is TRBJ1-1, the V gene TRBV21-1. TRBV21-1 is marked as a pseudogene. CDR3 length equals 14 residues. This CDR3 reads CASIRREGPTEAFF. DNA for the CDR3: TGTGCCAGCATCAGGAGAGAGGGCCCAACTGAAGCTTTCTTT.

This rearrangement joins TRBV21-1 to TRBJ1-5; the listed D gene, TRBD1, was not tested against the DNA. TRBV21-1 is recorded as a pseudogene. The CDR3 spans 12 residues. CDR3: CASSLYRQPQHF. In DNA, the CDR3 is TGTGCCAGCAGCCTCTACAGACAGCCCCAGCATTTT.

The chain recombines TRBV5-6 with TRBJ1-2; TRBD1 agrees at 8 bases. With 0 bases clipped from V and 4 bases from J, the junction kept 11 bases outside the gene matches. Germline CDR1 is SGHDT and CDR2 is YYEEEE. CDR3 length: 17 residues. The CDR3 DNA follows: TGTGCCAGCAGCTTGGAGACAGGGGCCTACTTCCTCTATGGCTACACCTTC. As protein: CASSLETGAYFLYGYTF.

This clone was recorded once. This sequence joins TRBV18 and TRBJ2-5; the match to TRBD2 covers 11 bases. V gave up 2 bases and J gave up 5 bases; unmatched junction bases: 10. The germline V gene has CDR1 KGHSH and CDR2 LQKENI. This CDR3 is built from 17 residues. The CDR3 is CASSPWSSGGPIETQYF. CDR3 in DNA: TGTGCCAGCTCACCATGGTCTAGCGGGGGGCCCATTGAGACCCAGTACTTC.

This clone came up once. J is TRBJ1-3 and V is TRBV7-8; D is perhaps TRBD1 (5 bases). The CDR3 covers 12 residues. V lost 8 bases and J 10 bases, leaving 15 bases between the germline ends. CDR1 is SGHVS and CDR2 is FQNEAQ in the germline V gene. CDR3 in amino acids: CASGGSGATIYF. The DNA of the CDR3 is TGTGCCAGCGGGGGGTCTGGAGCGACCATATATTTT.

This chain uses TRBV10-3 with TRBJ2-2; 8 bases are a match to TRBD1. After removal of 7 bases from V and 3 bases from J, the junction contained 10 bases not matched to a gene. This CDR3 has 16 residues. Germline V gives CDR1 ENHRY, CDR2 SYGVKD. CDR3 protein: CAIKGSATGDTGELFF. The DNA for the CDR3 is TGTGCCATCAAGGGCAGCGCGACAGGGGACACCGGGGAGCTGTTTTTT.

The CDR3 coding sequence is TGTGCCAGCAGTTTATCCGTGTACGGGTCTGAAGAAGCTTTCTTT. Protein: CASSLSVYGSEEAFF. The chain uses TRBV27 and TRBJ1-1; no clear D. V shed 0 bases and J shed 8 bases, with 16 bases lying between them. The CDR3 spans 15 residues. Germline CDR1 is MNHEY and CDR2 is SMNVEV (reference sequence).

J is TRBJ1-2 and V is TRBV6-5, with D possibly TRBD1 on 5 matching bases. The CDR3 length is 14 residues. The V gene lost 6 bases and the J gene lost 6 bases, with 17 bases spanning the gap. The germline gives CDR1 MNHEY, CDR2 SVGAGI. The CDR3 sequence is CASSRPGPRDGYTF. CDR3 DNA: TGTGCCAGCAGCCGACCGGGCCCCAGGGATGGCTACACCTTC.

The chain has TRBV18 and TRBJ1-1, with TRBD1 matching 7 bases. This CDR3 is 16 amino acids long. From germline, CDR1 is KGHSH and CDR2 LQKENI. V was pared by 3 bases and J by 6 bases, with 13 bases of the junction left unmatched. The CDR3 DNA sequence: TGTGCCAGCTCACCCGTAGACAGGGACGAGTGGGCTGAAGCTTTCTTT. This sequence encodes CASSPVDRDEWAEAFF.

J is TRBJ2-1 and V is TRBV4-2; D may be TRBD2 (5 bases). The CDR3 extends over 15 amino acids. Trimming removed 3 bases from V and 5 bases from J, with 14 bases in between. The V gene's germline CDR1 is LGHNA and CDR2 YNFKEQ. The CDR3 bases are TGTGCCAGCAGCCAGAATGAGGGCCTTAACAATGAGCAGTTCTTC. Translation gives CASSQNEGLNNEQFF.

J is TRBJ2-5 and V is TRBV5-4, with TRBD2 matching 7 bases. From germline, CDR1 is SGHNT and CDR2 YYREEE (reference sequence). V lost 4 bases and J lost 2; bases outside the gene matches: 5. CDR3 length: 14 residues. The chain's CDR3 is CASSTGGFQETQYF. The CDR3, as DNA: TGTGCCAGCAGCACCGGGGGGTTTCAAGAGACCCAGTACTTC.

This clone was found a few times. J is TRBJ2-5 and V is TRBV5-1; 7 nucleotides match TRBD2. CDR3 size: 14 residues. The germline V gene encodes CDR1 SGHRS and CDR2 YFSETQ. V shed 5 bases, J shed 5 bases, and the junction held 9 bases outside the gene matches. In nucleotides, the CDR3 is TGCGCCAGCAGGCTGACTAGCTGGGGGGAGACCCAGTACTTC. This sequence encodes CASRLTSWGETQYF.

The V and J genes are TRBV7-9 and TRBJ1-6, with unresolved D. The CDR3 totals 17 residues. V lost 8 bases and J lost 0, with 17 bases in between. Germline values: CDR1 SEHNR, CDR2 FQNEAQ (reference sequence). CDR3 region: CASSPLGSGSYNSPLHF. The CDR3 DNA reads as TGTGCCAGCTCCCCCCTGGGCTCCGGCTCCTATAATTCACCCCTCCACTTT.

The chain couples TRBV9 to TRBJ2-7; 10 bases align to TRBD2. Unmatched junction bases numbered 9, after V lost 0 bases and J lost 6 bases. This CDR3 is built from 16 residues. Germline-derived CDR1 and CDR2 are SGDLS and YYNGEE. The DNA for the CDR3 is TGTGCCAGCAGCGTAGAAGTCCTAGCGGGGGTGAGCGAGCAGTACTTC. Its translation: CASSVEVLAGVSEQYF. Using reference TRBV9 and TRBJ2-7 for the parts outside the CDR3, the full variable domain is DSGVTQTPKHLITATGQRVTLRCSPRSGDLSVYWYQQSLDQGLQFLIQYYNGEERAKGNILERFSAQQFPDLHSELNLSSLELGDSALYFCASSVEVLAGVSEQYFGPGTRLTVT.

The J gene is TRBJ1-4, the V gene TRBV29-1; D may be TRBD1 (5 bases). The V and J ends lost 7 bases and 6 bases respectively, with 15 bases between them. Germline V CDR1 and CDR2: SQVTM, ANQGSEA. CDR3 length equals 13 residues. CDR3 coding DNA: TGCAGCGCCGCGGGGGGGAATGATGAAAAACTGTTTTTT. It translates to CSAAGGNDEKLFF.